These T cell receptor beta chains were read from a single sample in a study of Graves' ophthalmopathy and Graves' hyperthyroidism. Each CDR3 protein gets one entry after TCRdb re-called the multiplex PCR reads with MiXCR. The repertoire has 680,000 or so distinct CDR3 sequences, roughly 20% of them found once; the top ten carry about 6.6%. Sequencing was carried out using peripheral blood. The receptors were sampled from a woman aged 18-30 years with stable Graves' hyperthyroidism. Some clones in this sample may be carry-over from other donors' samples. Both conserved end residues are trimmed from each CDR3. Not every row has a clone size; where given, it reads once, few, many or a size class.

v_gene	j_gene	abundance	CDR3aa
TRBV11-2	TRBJ2-7	-	ASSWSGTSGSYEQY
TRBV11-2	TRBJ2-3	-	ASSSSNPGQGTDTQY
TRBV20-1	TRBJ1-1	many	SARGDRGPEAF
TRBV15	TRBJ2-5	-	ATSRPNQGPETQY
TRBV6-1	TRBJ1-2	-	ASIQTSRGGYT
TRBV20-1	TRBJ2-7	many	SARDDGPYEQY
TRBV11-2	TRBJ1-2	many	ASSYLPGKGFLGYT
TRBV12-3/TRBV12-4	TRBJ2-5	many	ASRFGDRGETQY
TRBV25-1	TRBJ1-5	many	ASSQGGYDNQPQH
TRBV5-1	TRBJ2-7	-	ASSLGTSLYEQY
TRBV20-1	TRBJ2-7	many	SARGAILLGEQY
TRBV5-1	TRBJ1-2	once	ASSQGQARYGYT
TRBV30	TRBJ2-7	-	AWSVPPGGYEQY
TRBV20-1	TRBJ1-2	many	SATLTGESGYT
TRBV12-3/TRBV12-4	TRBJ2-7	many	ASGGTGGPSSYEQY
TRBV9	TRBJ2-5	few	ASSVEIWGGLETQY
TRBV12-3/TRBV12-4	TRBJ2-5	many	ASSFGSGGETQY
TRBV6-5	TRBJ2-5	many	ASSYGTSGSVETQY
TRBV27	TRBJ1-2	many	ASSLETGGGYT
TRBV6-2/TRBV6-3	TRBJ2-2	-	ASSYLRAVGGELF
TRBV14	TRBJ2-7	many	ASSPGLAGGRSQY
TRBV12-3/TRBV12-4	TRBJ1-1	large	ASSSQFLNTEAF
TRBV5-6	TRBJ1-2	-	ASSLGYGGQVGYT
TRBV9	TRBJ1-1	many	ASSGPSNTEAF
TRBV19	TRBJ1-5	-	ASSIRAVGIQPQH
TRBV2	TRBJ2-2	many	ASSGTVTGELF
TRBV5-1	TRBJ1-3	-	ASTSGWGNGNTIY
TRBV7-9	TRBJ2-5	once	ASSLFSYLGETRY
TRBV5-1	TRBJ2-7	many	ASSSGLAVALSYEQY
TRBV12-3/TRBV12-4	TRBJ1-2	many	ASTLDRGHGYT
TRBV19	TRBJ2-2	many	ASRYVYTGELF
TRBV3-1	TRBJ1-5	many	ASSQGGAQPQH
TRBV12-3/TRBV12-4	TRBJ1-6	many	ASSPQTGFGSPLH
TRBV6-2/TRBV6-3	TRBJ2-5	many	ASRQPRGQRGYQETQY
TRBV9	TRBJ2-7	few	ASSTPGSYDQY
TRBV6-1	TRBJ1-2	-	ASSASSGGYT
TRBV6-1	TRBJ2-7	many	ASSKDSGFYEQY
TRBV7-9	TRBJ1-1	once	ASSFPTGIQAEAF
TRBV12-3/TRBV12-4	TRBJ1-2	-	ASSFLADYGYT
TRBV2	TRBJ2-5	-	ASSASGRRQETQY
TRBV12-3/TRBV12-4	TRBJ1-1	many	ASISGGTEAF
TRBV27	TRBJ1-2	-	ASSFRLGQGANYGYT
TRBV29-1	TRBJ1-2	-	SVRSDRNYGYT
TRBV12-3/TRBV12-4	TRBJ1-1	many	ASSGDRGIEAF
TRBV10-3	TRBJ1-5	many	AISDSGQGGQPQH
TRBV20-1	TRBJ1-5	-	SAFRDLNQPQH
TRBV7-2	TRBJ1-3	-	ASSLTGGGNTIY
TRBV15	TRBJ1-3	many	ATSRAQGEGNTIY
TRBV2	TRBJ1-1	many	ASIPPYGNTEAF
TRBV9	TRBJ1-1	many	ASSTLQGANTEAF
TRBV20-1	TRBJ2-7	-	SARDPDRVASEQY
TRBV2	TRBJ2-3	-	ASRPRDNTDTQY
TRBV6-2/TRBV6-3	TRBJ1-1	many	ASSYGRTTEAF
TRBV20-1	TRBJ2-7	-	SAQTFQGTYEQY
TRBV19	TRBJ1-1	many	ASSIVLGAKTEAF